This TCR beta chain was sequenced during a study of identical twins. TCRdb used MiXCR to reprocess the 5' RACE reads, holding one entry per CDR3 protein. Among 260,000 or so distinct CDR3 sequences listed, 6% to 8% were seen once. CDR3 length: 13 residues. Trimming removed 6 bases at V and 4 bases at J, with 10 bases between. This clonotype appeared many times. These data were also reused for a study on yellow fever vaccine responses in identical twins.

Sequencing was performed on CD8+ T cells sorted from blood. The chain links TRBV12-3 or TRBV12-4 to TRBJ2-1; D might be TRBD2 (6 bases). This clonotype was sampled from a young woman in good health. CDR3 region: CASRPGLYNEQFF. CDR3 nucleotide sequence: TGTGCCAGCAGACCGGGACTTTACAATGAGCAGTTCTTC.